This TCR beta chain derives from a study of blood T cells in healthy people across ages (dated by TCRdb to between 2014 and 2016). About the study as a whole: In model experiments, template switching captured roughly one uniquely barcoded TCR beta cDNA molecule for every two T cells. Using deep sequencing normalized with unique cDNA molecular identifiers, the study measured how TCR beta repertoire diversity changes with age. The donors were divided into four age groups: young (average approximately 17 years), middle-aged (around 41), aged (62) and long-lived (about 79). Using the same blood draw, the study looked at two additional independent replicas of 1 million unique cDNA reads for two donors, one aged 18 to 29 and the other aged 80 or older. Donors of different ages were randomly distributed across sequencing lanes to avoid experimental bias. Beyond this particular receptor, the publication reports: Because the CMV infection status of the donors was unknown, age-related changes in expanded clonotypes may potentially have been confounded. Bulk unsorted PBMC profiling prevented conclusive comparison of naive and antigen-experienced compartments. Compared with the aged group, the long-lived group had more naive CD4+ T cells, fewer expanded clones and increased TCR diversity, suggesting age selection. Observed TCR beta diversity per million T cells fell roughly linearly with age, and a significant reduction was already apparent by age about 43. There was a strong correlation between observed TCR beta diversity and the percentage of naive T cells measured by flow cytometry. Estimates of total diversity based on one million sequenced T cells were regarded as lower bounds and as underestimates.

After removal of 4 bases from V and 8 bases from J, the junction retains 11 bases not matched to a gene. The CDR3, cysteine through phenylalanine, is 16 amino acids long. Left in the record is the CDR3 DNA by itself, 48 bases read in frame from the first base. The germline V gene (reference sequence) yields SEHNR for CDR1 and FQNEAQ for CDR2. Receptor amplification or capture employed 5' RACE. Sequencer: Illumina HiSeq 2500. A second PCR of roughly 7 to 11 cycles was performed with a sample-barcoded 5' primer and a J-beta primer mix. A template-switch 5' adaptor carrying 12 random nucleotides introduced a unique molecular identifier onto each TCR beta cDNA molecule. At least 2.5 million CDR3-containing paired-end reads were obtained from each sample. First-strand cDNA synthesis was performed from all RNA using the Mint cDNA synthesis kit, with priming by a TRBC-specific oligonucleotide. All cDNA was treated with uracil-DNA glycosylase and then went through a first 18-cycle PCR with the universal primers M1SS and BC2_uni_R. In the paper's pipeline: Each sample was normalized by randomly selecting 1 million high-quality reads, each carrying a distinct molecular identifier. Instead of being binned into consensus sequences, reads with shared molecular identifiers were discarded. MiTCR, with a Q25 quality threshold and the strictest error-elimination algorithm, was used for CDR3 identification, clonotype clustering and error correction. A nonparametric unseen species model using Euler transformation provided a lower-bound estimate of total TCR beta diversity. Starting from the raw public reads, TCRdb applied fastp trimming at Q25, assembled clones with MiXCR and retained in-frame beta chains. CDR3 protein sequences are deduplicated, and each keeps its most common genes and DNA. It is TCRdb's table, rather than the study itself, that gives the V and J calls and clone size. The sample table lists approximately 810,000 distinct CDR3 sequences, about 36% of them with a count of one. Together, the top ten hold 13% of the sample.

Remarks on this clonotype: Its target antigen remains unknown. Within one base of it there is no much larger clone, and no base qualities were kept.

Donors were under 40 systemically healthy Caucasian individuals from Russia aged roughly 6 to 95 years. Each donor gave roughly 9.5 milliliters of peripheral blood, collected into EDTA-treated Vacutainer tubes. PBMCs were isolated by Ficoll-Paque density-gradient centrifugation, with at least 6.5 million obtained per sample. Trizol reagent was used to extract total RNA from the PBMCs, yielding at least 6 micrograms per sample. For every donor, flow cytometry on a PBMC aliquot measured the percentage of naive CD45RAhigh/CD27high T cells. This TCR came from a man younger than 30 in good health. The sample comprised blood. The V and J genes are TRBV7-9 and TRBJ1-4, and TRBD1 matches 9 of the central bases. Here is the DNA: TGTGCCAGCAGCTCCGGGACAGGGCCCTATAAGGAAAAACTGTTTTTT. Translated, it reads CASSSGTGPYKEKLFF.